Shown below are 5 T cell receptor beta chains from a single sample sequenced in a study of T cells in Graves' hyperthyroidism and ophthalmopathy. Amplification of TCR beta CDR3 regions used RNA as the template. A first-round RT-PCR of the TCR CDR3 used the HTBI primer set. Each CDR3 protein gets one entry after TCRdb re-called the multiplex PCR reads with MiXCR. The sample records about 360,000 distinct CDR3 sequences, 13% being singletons. Sequencing used blood. The receptors here all came from a man aged 25 to 40 with Graves' hyperthyroidism that later progressed to Graves' ophthalmopathy.

Ten or more counts support this clonotype. The gene calls are TRBV7-2 and TRBJ1-1; D call uncertain. Germline values: CDR1 SGHTA, CDR2 FQGNSA. The CDR3 spans 13 residues. Trimming cost V 5 bases and J 5 bases, with 12 bases left between them. For the CDR3, the DNA is TGTGCCAGCAGCCCCTCGACGGGAACTGAAGCTTTCTTT. It yields the protein CASSPSTGTEAFF.

This clonotype has a handful of counts. This rearrangement joins TRBV7-9 to TRBJ1-4, with D perhaps TRBD1 (6 bases). Trimming pared 5 bases from V and 7 bases from J, leaving 17 bases between. Germline V CDR1 and CDR2: SEHNR, FQNEAQ (reference sequence). The length of the CDR3 is 15 residues. The CDR3 DNA follows: TGTGCCAGCAGCGGCAATACAGGGTTCATTGAAAAACTGTTTTTT. Its protein product is CASSGNTGFIEKLFF.

J is TRBJ2-1 and V is TRBV29-1; no reliable D call. V was trimmed by 4 bases and J by 4 bases, leaving 2 bases between them. Germline V gives CDR1 SQVTM, CDR2 ANQGSEA. CDR3 length: 10 amino acids. The CDR3 region has the DNA TGCAGCGTTGGATACAATGAGCAGTTCTTC. It yields the protein CSVGYNEQFF.

This clonotype was found many times. The chain combines TRBV11-2 with TRBJ1-6; no clear D. The CDR3 is 14 residues long. Germline V gene lookup returns CDR1 SGHAT and CDR2 FQNNGV. V shed 1 base and J shed 10 bases, with 11 bases lying between them. DNA of the CDR3: TGTGCCAGCAGCTTAGGAGGGCGGGCATCACCCCTCCACTTT. Translation gives CASSLGGRASPLHF. The full variable domain, its missing parts supplied by reference TRBV11-2 and TRBJ1-6, is EAGVAQSPRYKIIEKRQSVAFWCNPISGHATLYWYQQILGQGPKLLIQFQNNGVVDDSQLPKDRFSAERLKGVDSTLKIQPAKLEDSAVYLCASSLGGRASPLHFGNGTRLTVT.

The V and J genes are TRBV6-1 and TRBJ1-3; D may be TRBD1 (6 bases). Germline CDR1 is MNHNS and CDR2 is SASEGT. The CDR3 contains 18 residues. Trimming stripped 4 bases from V and 1 base from J, with 20 bases between. This CDR3 reads CASSALRAGGPSGNTIYF. CDR3 nucleotides: TGTGCCAGCAGTGCCCTCCGGGCCGGGGGGCCTTCTGGAAACACCATATATTTT.